Shown below are 8 T cell receptor beta chains from a single sample sequenced in a study of cytomegalovirus exposure and HLA in healthy donors. Both 60 Vbeta primers and 13 Jbeta primers went into the PCR. Here immunoSEQ multiplex PCR was the method, and the copy in TCRdb shows in-frame clones only, minus some. The sample records some 90,000 clones, over 75% being singletons. The sequencing sample was made of PBMCs. These receptors all stem from a boy between 10 and 17 years old in good health and CMV-seronegative.

This chain uses TRBV6-5 with TRBJ1-1; D is perhaps TRBD1 (6 bases). Germline CDR1 is MNHEY and CDR2 is SVGAGI. Trimming pared 6 bases from V and 12 bases from J, leaving 17 bases between. This CDR3 contains 12 residues. CDR3 region: CASSGGAGLTFF. The CDR3 nucleotides are TGTGCCAGCAGCGGGGGGGCAGGGTTAACTTTCTTT.

This clone has a handful of counts. The chain carries TRBV30 and TRBJ2-5; weak D call: TRBD2 (6 bases). V was clipped by 0 bases and J by 12 bases, with 17 bases between them. Germline V gene lookup returns CDR1 GTSNPN and CDR2 SVGIG (reference sequence). The CDR3 runs to 13 residues. DNA of the CDR3: TGTGCCTGGAGTGTTGGAGGGGCTGGGCCCGAGTACTTC. This codes for CAWSVGGAGPEYF.

This clone has only a few counts. V is TRBV9 and J is TRBJ1-2, with D possibly matching TRBD1 (5 bases). CDR1 and CDR2 (germline): SGDLS, YYNGEE. The CDR3 has 13 amino acids. V was clipped by 6 bases and J by 8 bases, with 17 bases between them. The CDR3 bases are TGTGCCAGCACCGACAGCGCTTCATGGGGCTACACCTTC. Amino acids: CASTDSASWGYTF. Looking up the rest from reference TRBV9 and TRBJ1-2 gives the full variable domain: DSGVTQTPKHLITATGQRVTLRCSPRSGDLSVYWYQQSLDQGLQFLIQYYNGEERAKGNILERFSAQQFPDLHSELNLSSLELGDSALYFCASTDSASWGYTFGSGTRLTVV.

The J gene is TRBJ2-7, the V gene TRBV5-1; weak D call: TRBD2 (7 bases). V gave up 0 bases and J gave up 4 bases, with 14 bases separating them. Germline values: CDR1 SGHRS, CDR2 YFSETQ. CDR3 size: 15 residues. In nucleotides, the CDR3 is TGCGCCAGCAGCTTGGTGGGGGGGGGCCCGTACGAGCAGTACTTC. As protein: CASSLVGGGPYEQYF. The whole variable domain, filled in from reference TRBV5-1 and TRBJ2-7, reads KAGVTQTPRYLIKTRGQQVTLSCSPISGHRSVSWYQQTPGQGLQFLFEYFSETQRNKGNFPGRFSGRQFSNSRSEMNVSTLELGDSALYLCASSLVGGGPYEQYFGPGTRLTVT.

This clone was picked up one time. The chain recombines TRBV4-3 with TRBJ2-7; 8 bases line up with TRBD1. V was clipped by 0 bases and J by 7 bases; unmatched bases: 11. CDR3 length: 16 amino acids. CDR1 LGHNA and CDR2 YSLEER come from the germline V gene. CDR3 residues: CASSQDWRTGLSEQYF. The DNA for the CDR3 is TGCGCCAGCAGCCAAGATTGGAGGACAGGGCTTTCGGAGCAGTACTTC.

The V gene is TRBV28, the J gene TRBJ1-2; 8 nucleotides agree with TRBD1. The length of the CDR3 is 16 residues. From germline, CDR1 is MDHEN and CDR2 SYDVKM. V was pared by 5 bases and J by 1 base, with 9 bases of the junction left unmatched. The CDR3 nucleotides are TGTGCCAGCAGTGCGAGGGACAGGAGAATTAACTATGGCTACACCTTC. Translating gives CASSARDRRINYGYTF.

The rearrangement joins TRBV12-1 to TRBJ1-1; the table's D call, TRBD1, has no DNA check behind it. TRBV12-1 has pseudogene status. This CDR3 region has 13 residues. The CDR3 coding sequence is TGTGCCAGCAGCTCCAGGGAGAACACTGAAGCTTTCTTT. Its protein product is CASSSRENTEAFF.

This sequence joins TRBV4-1 and TRBJ2-1, with 7 bases matching TRBD2. Germline V gives CDR1 MGHRA, CDR2 YSYEKL. The CDR3 length is 17 residues. The V segment lost 0 bases and the J segment 3 bases; nucleotides outside the gene matches: 8. The CDR3 reads CASSQEYRDYLYNEQFF. DNA for the CDR3: TGCGCCAGCAGCCAAGAATACCGGGACTACCTCTACAATGAGCAGTTCTTC.